A single T cell receptor beta chain is shown here with its context. The method for making cDNA was 5'RACE, and it used 10-nucleotide random UMIs. From 15-18 subjects, every sequencing run obtained over 180 million TCR-beta sequences. TCRdb redid the calling of the 5' RACE reads with MiXCR, one entry per CDR3 protein. The sample has tens of thousands of distinct CDR3 sequences, about 4.9% seen once; the top ten hold approximately 7%. These data belong to a study of neurological immune-mediated disorders. Germline values: CDR1 MNHEY, CDR2 SVGEGT. Trimming pared 2 bases from V and 2 bases from J, leaving 15 bases between. The CDR3 is made up of 16 amino acids.

The chain couples TRBV6-2 or TRBV6-3 to TRBJ1-1; D is possibly TRBD1 (5 bases). Sequenced material: PBMCs. The sequence came from a man aged 30 to 39 with multiple sclerosis. CDR3 coding DNA: TGTGCCAGCAGTTACGAAGGGAGGGGCGCAAACACTGAAGCTTTCTTT. Protein: CASSYEGRGANTEAFF.